This passage covers 19 T cell receptor beta chains from one sample sequenced in a study of T cell changes during pregnancy in multiple sclerosis. The method was immunoSEQ multiplex PCR; TCRdb's version includes in-frame clones alone and lacks a portion of them. This sample yields roughly 40,000 clones, of which more than 85% are seen a single time; 10% to 15% belongs to the top ten. This material consisted of CD8+ T cells from peripheral blood mononuclear cells, taken in the first trimester of pregnancy. The receptors were gathered from a female donor with multiple sclerosis, enrolled in a pregnancy study.

This chain joins TRBV6-4 and TRBJ2-3; possible D gene TRBD2, 5 bases. V was cut by 3 bases and J by 2 bases, with 9 bases left in between. The CDR3 is 14 amino acids. CDR1 and CDR2 from the germline V gene are MRHNA and SNTAGT. The CDR3, as DNA: TGTGCCAGCAGTGAAACTAGTATCACAGATACGCAGTATTTT. This sequence encodes CASSETSITDTQYF.

This chain joins TRBV6-5 and TRBJ2-1, with 7 bases identical to TRBD1. The germline V gene has CDR1 MNHEY and CDR2 SVGAGI. This CDR3 contains 15 residues. The V segment lost 2 bases and the J segment 5 bases; nucleotides outside the gene matches: 6. CDR3 loop: CASSYVGTAHNEQFF. The CDR3 DNA reads as TGTGCCAGCAGTTACGTTGGGACAGCCCACAATGAGCAGTTCTTC.

J is TRBJ2-7 and V is TRBV4-1; the match to TRBD1 covers 7 bases. Trimming removed 3 bases from V and 2 bases from J; junction bases left unmatched: 7. There are 15 residues in the CDR3. Germline values: CDR1 MGHRA, CDR2 YSYEKL. DNA of the CDR3: TGCGCCAGCAGCCATCTAGAAGGGACAGCCTACGAGCAGTACTTC. Its protein product is CASSHLEGTAYEQYF.

V gene TRBV6-6 combines with J gene TRBJ1-2; weak D call: TRBD1 (6 bases). Trimming stripped 0 bases from V and 2 bases from J, with 7 bases between. The CDR3 spans 14 residues. CDR1 and CDR2 (germline): MNHNY, SVGAGI (reference sequence). CDR3 bases: TGTGCCAGCAGTTACTCAGGACAGAACTATGGCTACACCTTC. It specifies CASSYSGQNYGYTF.

The V and J genes are TRBV6-4 and TRBJ2-1; maybe TRBD2 (5 bases). CDR3 size: 14 residues. Germline-derived CDR1 and CDR2 are MRHNA and SNTAGT. V lost 5 bases to trimming and J lost 5 bases, with 13 bases between them. Written as DNA, the CDR3 is TGTGCCAGCAGTCCGGGGTCCCCTCACAATGAGCAGTTCTTC. Protein sequence: CASSPGSPHNEQFF.

This rearrangement joins TRBV7-3 to TRBJ2-5; 8 nucleotides agree with TRBD1. Germline V gene lookup returns CDR1 SGHTA and CDR2 FQGTGA. V was pared by 1 base and J by 1 base, with 2 bases of the junction left unmatched. CDR3 length equals 15 residues. CDR3 region: CASSLKGTGQETQYF. CDR3 nucleotides: TGTGCCAGCAGCTTAAAAGGGACAGGCCAAGAGACCCAGTACTTC.

CDR3 amino acids: CASSPDRTGSNYGYTF. In DNA form, the CDR3 reads TGTGCCAGCTCACCAGATCGCACAGGTTCTAACTATGGCTACACCTTC. The chain recombines TRBV18 with TRBJ1-2; a weak D match, TRBD1 (5 bases). Germline CDR1 KGHSH, CDR2 LQKENI. The CDR3 is made up of 16 amino acids. Trimming shortened V by 2 bases and J by 0 bases, and 13 bases separated the two germline ends.

The chain links TRBV6-1 to TRBJ1-6; no reliable D call. The CDR3 covers 15 residues. CDR1 is MNHNS, CDR2 SASEGT, per germline. The germline V and J ends were trimmed by 2 bases and 10 bases, with 15 bases remaining between them. The CDR3 loop reads CASSEFPGMGSPLHF. CDR3 DNA sequence: TGTGCCAGCAGTGAATTCCCGGGGATGGGGTCACCCCTCCACTTT.

The chain is built from TRBV19 and TRBJ1-1, with 7 bases lining up with TRBD1. The germline gives CDR1 LNHDA, CDR2 SQIVND (reference sequence). This CDR3 comprises 15 residues. V was pared by 3 bases and J by 6 bases, with 10 bases of the junction left unmatched. In nucleotides, the CDR3 is TGTGCCAGTAGTATCGCGGCAGGGGGGAGCGCTGAAGCTTTCTTT. Translation: CASSIAAGGSAEAFF.

V and J are TRBV10-3 and TRBJ1-5; 9 bases match TRBD1. V was clipped by 3 bases and J by 8 bases; unmatched bases: 5. The germline V gene has CDR1 ENHRY and CDR2 SYGVKD. The CDR3 has 14 amino acids. CDR3 loop: CAISDTGQGEPQHF. The DNA of the CDR3 is TGTGCCATCAGTGACACGGGACAGGGTGAGCCCCAGCATTTT.

This chain links TRBV19 with TRBJ2-3; 8 nucleotides match TRBD1. Germline trimming cut 3 bases from V and 5 bases from J; bases unmatched to any gene: 10. In germline, CDR1 is LNHDA, CDR2 SQIVND (reference sequence). The CDR3 spans 16 residues. Written as DNA, the CDR3 is TGTGCCAGTAGTATTCGGACAGGGTCAAGTGAAGATACGCAGTATTTT. This encodes CASSIRTGSSEDTQYF.

This clone was detected only once. This rearrangement joins TRBV19 to TRBJ1-2; 10 bases agree with TRBD1. Trimming at V came to 1 base and at J to 3 bases, leaving 2 bases not matched to a gene. Germline V gene lookup returns CDR1 LNHDA and CDR2 SQIVND (reference sequence). This CDR3 comprises 15 residues. The DNA for the CDR3 is TGTGCCAGTAGTATAGGAGGGACAGGGGACTATGGCTACACCTTC. This codes for CASSIGGTGDYGYTF.

This clone is medium-sized (0.01 to 0.1%) in the sample. This sequence joins TRBV4-2 and TRBJ2-2; the match to TRBD2 covers 10 bases. The CDR3 is 16 amino acids. CDR1 is LGHNA, CDR2 YNFKEQ, per germline. V was pared by 0 bases and J by 6 bases, with 4 bases of the junction left unmatched. CDR3 sequence reads: CASSQEGTSAAGELFF. CDR3 DNA: TGTGCCAGCAGCCAAGAAGGGACTAGCGCTGCCGGGGAGCTGTTTTTT.

This chain connects TRBV7-9 to TRBJ2-3, with D perhaps TRBD1 (6 bases). Germline CDR1 is SEHNR and CDR2 is FQNEAQ (reference sequence). The CDR3 loop spans 12 amino acids. Trimming cost V 5 bases and J 8 bases, with 11 bases left between them. The CDR3 loop is CASSDKGGTQYF. The DNA of the CDR3 is TGTGCCAGCAGCGATAAAGGGGGTACGCAGTATTTT.

The V call is TRBV15, the J call TRBJ1-2; D gene unclear. V lost 6 bases and J lost 6, with 14 bases in between. The CDR3 is 13 residues long. Germline CDR1 reads LNHNV; CDR2 reads YYDKDF (reference sequence). CDR3 loop: CATSPGMMDGYTF. Written as DNA, the CDR3 is TGTGCCACCAGTCCGGGAATGATGGATGGCTACACCTTC. The complete variable domain, with remaining parts taken from reference TRBV15 and TRBJ1-2, reads DAMVIQNPRYQVTQFGKPVTLSCSQTLNHNVMYWYQQKSSQAPKLLFHYYDKDFNNEADTPDNFQSRRPNTSFCFLDIRSPGLGDTAMYLCATSPGMMDGYTFGSGTRLTVV.

The genes are TRBV25-1 and TRBJ1-1; unclear D gene. The germline CDR1 and CDR2 sequences are MGHDK and SYGVNS. V was cut by 8 bases and J by 6 bases, with 13 bases left in between. The CDR3 contains 12 residues. CDR3 in amino acids: CASDDWRSEAFF. The CDR3 DNA is TGTGCCAGCGACGATTGGAGGTCTGAAGCTTTCTTT.

J is TRBJ1-1 and V is TRBV14, with D perhaps matching TRBD1 (5 bases). Trimming removed 1 base from V and 1 base from J, with 19 bases in between. The CDR3 totals 18 residues. Germline V lookup: CDR1 SGHDN, CDR2 FVKESK. CDR3 in DNA: TGTGCCAGCAGCCAAGTGCTCCAGGGAAGGGTGGGGAACACTGAAGCTTTCTTT. Its translation is CASSQVLQGRVGNTEAFF.

This clone was seen a single time. The junction departs from the called germline gene at one end, perhaps through a read error. The rearrangement uses TRBV7-7 and TRBJ2-2; the match to TRBD1 covers 8 bases. CDR1 SSHAT and CDR2 FNYEAQ come from the germline V gene (reference sequence). The CDR3 covers 15 residues. As DNA, the CDR3 is TGTGCTAGCAGTCATAATACAGGGGGCACCGGGGAGCTGTTTTTT. Translated: CASSHNTGGTGELFF.

This clone was counted a single time. This chain joins TRBV7-3 and TRBJ1-5, with 9 bases identical to TRBD1. The CDR3 loop spans 15 amino acids. The V gene end was trimmed by 6 bases and the J gene end by 6 bases; junction bases not matched to a gene: 9. Germline V gives CDR1 SGHTA, CDR2 FQGTGA. CDR3 amino acids: CASRFTGGEGQPQHF. CDR3 DNA sequence: TGTGCCAGCAGATTCACAGGGGGCGAAGGTCAGCCCCAGCATTTT. Full variable domain (missing parts from reference TRBV7-3 and TRBJ1-5): GAGVSQTPSNKVTEKGKYVELRCDPISGHTALYWYRQSLGQGPEFLIYFQGTGAADDSGLPNDRFFAVRPEGSVSTLKIQRTERGDSAVYLCASRFTGGEGQPQHFGDGTRLSIL.